Listed here are 23 T cell receptor beta chains from one sample, sequenced in a study of blood T cell repertoires in COVID-19. Here immunoSEQ multiplex PCR was the method, and the copy in TCRdb shows in-frame clones only, minus some. The sample carries about 38,000 clones, more than 70% recorded once. The sequencing input was peripheral blood. Source of these receptors: a man between 70 and 80 years old with active COVID-19.

The chain recombines TRBV27 with TRBJ2-3; D perhaps matches TRBD1 (5 bases). In germline, CDR1 is MNHEY, CDR2 SMNVEV (reference sequence). The CDR3 is 14 residues long. The germline V and J ends were trimmed by 2 bases and 7 bases, with 13 bases remaining between them. The CDR3 here is CASSLVRKGHTQYF. CDR3 nucleotides: TGTGCCAGCAGTTTAGTTAGGAAGGGGCATACGCAGTATTTT.

This rearrangement joins TRBV20-1 to TRBJ1-5, with D unclear. The germline V and J ends were trimmed by 3 bases and 5 bases, with 14 bases remaining between them. Germline V lookup: CDR1 DFQATT, CDR2 SNEGSKA (reference sequence). The CDR3 is 14 residues long. CDR3 DNA: TGCAGTGCTAGTGCCGGGGAGGAGGATCAGCCCCAGCATTTT. Protein product: CSASAGEEDQPQHF.

This clone appeared a single time. The chain joins TRBV2 to TRBJ2-5; D is possibly TRBD2 (5 bases). V dropped 4 bases and J dropped 5 bases, with 11 bases sitting between them. CDR3 length: 13 residues. The germline V gene encodes CDR1 SNHLY and CDR2 FYNNEI. CDR3 loop: CASSVGVGETQYF. The CDR3 DNA sequence: TGTGCCAGCAGTGTCGGGGTAGGCGAGACCCAGTACTTC.

The chain is built from TRBV28 and TRBJ1-2; TRBD1 aligns across 11 bases. V shed 5 bases, J shed 7 bases, and the junction held 9 bases outside the gene matches. This CDR3 has 15 amino acids. Germline V gene data show CDR1 as MDHEN and CDR2 as SYDVKM. CDR3 DNA sequence: TGTGCCAGCAGTGCCCTGGGACAGGGGGTTTTTGGCTACACCTTC. Its translation: CASSALGQGVFGYTF.

This chain uses TRBV21-1 with TRBJ2-7; the table calls TRBD1, which could not be checked here. TRBV21-1 is a pseudogene locus. The CDR3 covers 15 residues. The CDR3 DNA sequence: TGTGCCAGCAGCAAAGCTGGACAGAGCAAGGGCGAGCAGTACTTC. Translating it yields CASSKAGQSKGEQYF.

The chain links TRBV5-1 to TRBJ2-5; 7 bases match TRBD1. V lost 4 bases, J lost 5 bases, and 8 bases stayed unmatched. The V gene's germline CDR1 is SGHRS and CDR2 YFSETQ. The CDR3 is 14 amino acids. The chain's CDR3 is CASSRGQPGETQYF. CDR3 DNA: TGCGCCAGCAGCAGGGGACAGCCAGGGGAGACCCAGTACTTC. The full variable domain, completed using reference TRBV5-1 and TRBJ2-5, is KAGVTQTPRYLIKTRGQQVTLSCSPISGHRSVSWYQQTPGQGLQFLFEYFSETQRNKGNFPGRFSGRQFSNSRSEMNVSTLELGDSALYLCASSRGQPGETQYFGPGTRLLVL.

The J gene is TRBJ1-5, the V gene TRBV28; 7 bases fit TRBD1. CDR1 and CDR2 (germline): MDHEN, SYDVKM. The CDR3 spans 14 residues. CDR3 sequence reads: CGVEGAFGNQPQHF. The CDR3 DNA sequence: TGTGGGGTAGAGGGGGCGTTCGGCAATCAGCCCCAGCATTTT. Full variable domain (rest looked up from reference TRBV28 and TRBJ1-5): DVKVTQSSRYLVKRTGEKVFLECVQDMDHENMFWYRQDPGLGLRLIYFSYDVKMKEKGDIPEGYSVSREKKERFSLILESASTNQTSMYLCGVEGAFGNQPQHFGDGTRLSIL.

This clone was observed a handful of times. This chain connects TRBV7-6 to TRBJ2-3, with D possibly being TRBD1 (5 bases). This CDR3 region has 14 residues. Trimming stripped 2 bases from V and 2 bases from J, with 8 bases between. CDR1 is SGHVS, CDR2 FNYEAQ, per germline. The CDR3 sequence is CASSLKGPTDTQYF. CDR3 in DNA: TGTGCCAGCAGCTTAAAGGGGCCCACAGATACGCAGTATTTT.

The chain uses TRBV30 and TRBJ2-7; no firm D call. The CDR3 has 14 residues. Between the trimmed V and J ends, which lost 4 bases and 5 bases, there was a span of 18 bases. The germline CDR1 and CDR2 sequences are GTSNPN and SVGIG (reference sequence). The CDR3 is CAWTLPRAPHEQYF. The CDR3 bases are TGTGCCTGGACTCTACCCCGAGCCCCCCACGAGCAGTACTTC.

V and J are TRBV19 and TRBJ2-1; 7 nucleotides align to TRBD2. This CDR3 spans 16 amino acids. Germline V lookup: CDR1 LNHDA, CDR2 SQIVND (reference sequence). Losses at the gene ends were 7 bases for V and 6 bases for J; bases not matched to a gene: 15. CDR3 nucleotides: TGTGCCAGTAAGCAGTCACCGGGACTACGAACCAATGAGCAGTTCTTC. Protein product: CASKQSPGLRTNEQFF.

This clone appeared a few times. This chain connects TRBV19 to TRBJ1-1; no clear D gene. Germline CDR1 reads LNHDA; CDR2 reads SQIVND (reference sequence). With 5 bases removed from V and 4 bases from J, the gap between germline ends came to 11 bases. CDR3 length: 13 residues. The CDR3 DNA reads as TGTGCCAGTAGTTTTGCCCTTAGCACTGAAGCTTTCTTT. Its protein product is CASSFALSTEAFF.

This chain connects TRBV4-2 to TRBJ2-3; 9 positions match TRBD2. The V and J ends lost 0 bases and 4 bases, in that order; junction bases with no gene match: 8. This CDR3 has 17 amino acids. Per germline, CDR1 LGHNA and CDR2 YNFKEQ. The CDR3 region is CASSQDLGGGDADTQYF. CDR3 nucleotide sequence: TGTGCCAGCAGCCAAGATCTCGGCGGGGGGGACGCAGATACGCAGTATTTT.

Comments on this clone: Mismatch with germline at one junction end may stem from a read error. This chain connects TRBV5-6 to TRBJ2-7; no definite D call. This CDR3 is built from 11 residues. Looked up from germline, CDR1 is SGHDT and CDR2 is YYEEEE. In DNA, the CDR3 is TGCGAACGGGTGACCGTGGACGAGCAGTACTTC. Translated, it gives CERVTVDEQYF.

The chain has TRBV28 and TRBJ1-3, with D possibly matching TRBD1 (5 bases). Trimming shortened V by 1 base and J by 0 bases, and 7 bases separated the two germline ends. The CDR3 loop spans 15 amino acids. Germline V gene lookup returns CDR1 MDHEN and CDR2 SYDVKM. The CDR3 DNA is TGTGCCAGCAGTTTATCGCAGGGCTCTGGAAACACCATATATTTT. Translating it yields CASSLSQGSGNTIYF. Filled out from reference TRBV28 and TRBJ1-3, the complete variable domain reads DVKVTQSSRYLVKRTGEKVFLECVQDMDHENMFWYRQDPGLGLRLIYFSYDVKMKEKGDIPEGYSVSREKKERFSLILESASTNQTSMYLCASSLSQGSGNTIYFGEGSWLTVV.

V is TRBV29-1 and J is TRBJ2-2; D remains unclear. The germline V gene has CDR1 SQVTM and CDR2 ANQGSEA. CDR3 length equals 13 residues. The V end lost 6 bases, the J end lost 4 bases, and 12 bases lay between the germline ends. For the CDR3, the DNA is TGCAGCGTGCGTCCAGGCGTCACCGGGGAGCTGTTTTTT. It yields the protein CSVRPGVTGELFF.

Only a few counts were recorded for this clone. This chain links TRBV2 with TRBJ2-7; D may be TRBD1 (5 bases). Germline V gene sequence: CDR1 SNHLY, CDR2 FYNNEI. The CDR3 covers 12 residues. V was cut by 6 bases and J by 6 bases, with 12 bases left in between. The CDR3 is CASSTRVGEQYF. The DNA for the CDR3 is TGTGCCAGCAGCACCAGGGTTGGCGAGCAGTACTTC.

V gene TRBV5-1 combines with J gene TRBJ2-7, with 7 bases matching TRBD2. The CDR3 consists of 15 residues. The V segment lost 4 bases and the J segment 7 bases; nucleotides outside the gene matches: 14. CDR1 SGHRS and CDR2 YFSETQ come from the germline V gene. DNA for the CDR3: TGCGCCAGCAGCGTACTAGCGAGCTTAACGGAGGAGCAGTACTTC. Its protein is CASSVLASLTEEQYF.

The chain joins TRBV7-2 to TRBJ2-3, with D hard to call. The germline V and J ends were trimmed by 0 bases and 2 bases, with 15 bases remaining between them. Germline values: CDR1 SGHTA, CDR2 FQGNSA. The CDR3 contains 17 residues. The CDR3: CASSLAWQAPSTDTQYF. The DNA for the CDR3 is TGTGCCAGCAGCTTAGCTTGGCAGGCCCCGTCCACAGATACGCAGTATTTT.

The chain has TRBV5-1 and TRBJ2-3; 8 nucleotides line up with TRBD2. Trimming at V came to 4 bases and at J to 5 bases, leaving 3 bases not matched to a gene. The CDR3 spans 13 residues. Per germline, CDR1 SGHRS and CDR2 YFSETQ. This CDR3 reads CASSGREVDTQYF. The CDR3 DNA sequence: TGCGCCAGCAGCGGGCGGGAGGTAGATACGCAGTATTTT.

V is TRBV28 and J is TRBJ1-2, with D possibly being TRBD1 (5 bases). The germline CDR1 and CDR2 sequences are MDHEN and SYDVKM. V was clipped by 2 bases and J by 8 bases, with 12 bases between them. The CDR3 runs 13 residues. The CDR3 nucleotides read TGTGCCAGCAGTTTAGGCAGGGTAAGCGGCTACACCTTC. Encoded protein: CASSLGRVSGYTF.

This clone was recorded only once. The chain combines TRBV7-9 with TRBJ1-3; the match to TRBD1 covers 8 bases. This CDR3 has 15 amino acids. Germline V CDR1 and CDR2: SEHNR, FQNEAQ (reference sequence). V gave up 5 bases and J gave up 4 bases; unmatched junction bases: 7. CDR3 sequence: CASSETGEVGNTIYF. The DNA of the CDR3 is TGTGCCAGCAGCGAGACAGGGGAGGTGGGAAACACCATATATTTT.

The chain has TRBV5-1 and TRBJ2-3; no clear D. Germline V gene data show CDR1 as SGHRS and CDR2 as YFSETQ. The CDR3 length is 12 residues. V lost 0 bases and J lost 4, with 3 bases in between. The CDR3 loop reads CASSLAADTQYF. The CDR3 nucleotides read TGCGCCAGCAGCTTGGCGGCAGATACGCAGTATTTT.

V usage is TRBV6-6 and J usage is TRBJ2-1; maybe TRBD2 (7 bases). Germline lookup yields CDR1 MNHNY and CDR2 SVGAGI (reference sequence). The CDR3 runs to 18 residues. The V and J ends lost 5 bases and 6 bases respectively, with 26 bases between them. For the CDR3, the DNA is TGTGCCAGCAGTCCCGTGACCACTAGAGGGGGGGCCCTCAATGAGCAGTTCTTC. It translates to CASSPVTTRGGALNEQFF.